The T cell receptor (beta chain) described here comes from a study of OX40 agonist ivuxolimab in advanced cancers. The assay was immunoSEQ multiplex PCR, and TCRdb's table has in-frame clones only and misses some. Among around 54,000 clones, 85% to 95% were seen once, and the ten largest hold around 12%. Trimming took off 1 base at V and 0 bases at J, with 7 bases between the two ends. The germline V gene has CDR1 SEHNR and CDR2 FQNEAQ (reference sequence). The CDR3 totals 15 residues. The genes are TRBV7-9 and TRBJ2-1; D perhaps matches TRBD1 (5 bases). Material: CD4+ or CD8+ T cells sorted from blood, obtained in a trial of the OX40 agonist ivuxolimab. The clonotype comes from an adult with an advanced solid tumor such as melanoma, head and neck, liver or kidney cancer. The CDR3 here is CASSLVQGSYNEQFF. In DNA, the CDR3 is TGTGCCAGCAGCTTAGTGCAGGGCTCCTACAATGAGCAGTTCTTC.